The T cell receptor (beta chain) described here comes from a study of blood T cell repertoires in COVID-19. Enrolled through a virtual design, the participants were between roughly 18 and 100 years of age and came from 24 US areas. Sequencing was performed with immunoSEQ multiplex PCR; in TCRdb, only in-frame clones are kept and a portion is missing. The sample consists of nearly 350,000 clones, roughly 87% of them appearing once. CDR3 length: 14 residues. Germline CDR1 LGHDT, CDR2 YNNKEL (reference sequence). The germline V and J ends were trimmed by 1 base and 0 bases, with 4 bases remaining between them. In this sample, this clone turned up a few times.

The source of this sequence is a woman aged 25 to 39 who had recovered from COVID-19. Sequencing used PBMCs or T cells enriched from blood (not recorded which). The chain joins TRBV3-1 (or the pseudogene TRBV3-2) to TRBJ1-3; D uncertain. CDR3: CASSQGVSGNTIYF. The DNA of the CDR3 is TGTGCCAGCAGCCAAGGCGTCTCTGGAAACACCATATATTTT.